This T cell receptor (beta chain) was found in a study of post-analysis software for immune sequencing data. Overall study: As for disease course, relapsing-remitting, secondary progressive and progressive-relapsing multiple sclerosis were all included.

This CDR3 has 15 residues. Per the germline V gene, CDR1 is MDHEN and CDR2 is SYDVKM. Trimming shortened V by 2 bases and J by 4 bases, and 13 bases separated the two germline ends. Incorporated into the TCR beta cDNA libraries were unique molecular identifiers, which served to reduce PCR and sequencing biases. The source material, roughly 0.9 to 10 million T cells, gave rise to about 460,000 cDNA molecules. TCRdb independently ran MiXCR on the PCR reads; one entry per CDR3 protein. The sample lists 150,000 to 200,000 distinct CDR3 sequences; about 30% were seen once. The study, taken as a whole, reports: TRBV segments more frequent in patients than in controls numbered several and included TRBV5-6, TRBV5-1 and TRBV20-1. The authors found that F measure strongly co-clustered same-batch samples.

As concerns this clonotype: What it binds is unknown.

The chain recombines TRBV28 with TRBJ2-3, with a possible D match to TRBD1 (5 bases). Sequencing was carried out using blood. The TCR sequence derives from a girl between 5 and 17 years old with multiple sclerosis. The CDR3 protein is CASSLGQGKADTQYF. The DNA for the CDR3 is TGTGCCAGCAGTTTAGGTCAGGGTAAGGCAGATACGCAGTATTTT.